The 21 T cell receptor beta chains presented below share a single source sample, sequenced in a study of T cell changes during pregnancy in multiple sclerosis. Some clones are missing from TCRdb's copy, which holds only in-frame ones; the method was immunoSEQ multiplex PCR. This table holds tens of thousands of clones, 75% to 95% found once. The sequences come from CD8+ T cells from peripheral blood mononuclear cells, collected before pregnancy. The receptor source for this set is a female donor with multiple sclerosis, enrolled in a pregnancy study.

The sample holds one count of this clone. The chain recombines TRBV6-6 with TRBJ2-7; the match to TRBD2 covers 11 bases. This CDR3 has 15 amino acids. Losses at the gene ends were 7 bases for V and 2 bases for J; bases not matched to a gene: 7. Per germline, CDR1 MNHNY and CDR2 SVGAGI (reference sequence). The CDR3 sequence is CASTAVTSGAYEQYF. CDR3 in DNA: TGTGCCAGCACCGCGGTGACTAGCGGGGCCTACGAGCAGTACTTC.

The V and J genes are TRBV28 and TRBJ1-2; perhaps TRBD1 as D (5 bases). The CDR3 spans 14 residues. V was pared by 4 bases and J by 0 bases, with 9 bases between. Per the germline V gene, CDR1 is MDHEN and CDR2 is SYDVKM. CDR3 loop: CASSSPTANYGYTF. In DNA form, the CDR3 reads TGTGCCAGCAGTTCACCGACAGCTAACTATGGCTACACCTTC.

Relative to its sample, this clone is medium-sized (0.01 to 0.1%). This chain joins TRBV27 and TRBJ1-5; unclear D gene. This CDR3 comprises 17 residues. Germline V gene sequence: CDR1 MNHEY, CDR2 SMNVEV (reference sequence). V was clipped by 2 bases and J by 7 bases, with 21 bases between them. The CDR3 sequence: CASSLRGYRVGGQPQHF. The CDR3 nucleotides read TGTGCCAGCAGTTTACGGGGATATAGGGTGGGAGGGCAGCCCCAGCATTTT.

This chain connects TRBV2 to TRBJ1-1; tentatively, D is TRBD1 (6 bases). This CDR3 contains 14 residues. Germline-derived CDR1 and CDR2 are SNHLY and FYNNEI. V was pared by 4 bases and J by 1 base, with 10 bases between. DNA for the CDR3: TGTGCCAGCAGTGGTTTACAGGGGAACACTGAAGCTTTCTTT. It is translated as CASSGLQGNTEAFF.

The V gene is TRBV5-6, the J gene TRBJ1-4, with D possibly matching TRBD1 (6 bases). From germline, CDR1 is SGHDT and CDR2 YYEEEE. V was shortened by 7 bases and J by 0 bases, with 10 bases between the two germline ends. The CDR3 totals 14 residues. The CDR3 DNA sequence: TGTGCCAGCCACAGGACAGCAACTAATGAAAAACTGTTTTTT. Translated, it gives CASHRTATNEKLFF.

The chain combines TRBV19 with TRBJ2-1; TRBD2 matches at 8 bases. Germline-derived CDR1 and CDR2 are LNHDA and SQIVND (reference sequence). The V and J ends lost 7 bases and 13 bases, in that order; junction bases with no gene match: 6. The CDR3 runs 11 residues. CDR3 loop: CASNGGVDQFF. The DNA for the CDR3 is TGTGCCAGTAACGGGGGGGTCGACCAGTTCTTC.

This sequence joins TRBV7-9 and TRBJ1-2, with D unclear. V was cut by 0 bases and J by 6 bases, with 17 bases left in between. From germline, CDR1 is SEHNR and CDR2 FQNEAQ (reference sequence). The CDR3 covers 16 residues. This CDR3 reads CASSLAEGAERNGYTF. The CDR3 DNA reads as TGTGCCAGCAGCTTAGCGGAGGGTGCGGAGAGGAATGGCTACACCTTC.

V is TRBV19 and J is TRBJ2-7; TRBD1 is a possible D gene (6 bases). This CDR3 spans 17 amino acids. Germline CDR1 LNHDA, CDR2 SQIVND (reference sequence). The germline V and J ends were trimmed by 6 bases and 2 bases, with 23 bases remaining between them. Here the CDR3 DNA reads TGTGCCAGTAGCCCCAGGGACACGGACCCCAATGCCTACGAGCAGTACTTC. Encoded protein: CASSPRDTDPNAYEQYF.

The genes are TRBV7-9 and TRBJ1-1, with unresolved D. The germline V gene encodes CDR1 SEHNR and CDR2 FQNEAQ (reference sequence). Trimming shortened V by 1 base and J by 6 bases, and 12 bases separated the two germline ends. The CDR3 has 14 residues. CDR3 sequence (DNA): TGTGCCAGCAGCTTAGAAGGAAGGCTAGCTGAAGCTTTCTTT. Protein: CASSLEGRLAEAFF.

This clone was counted between two and nine times. The chain has TRBV27 and TRBJ1-2; 9 nucleotides agree with TRBD1. The CDR3 is made up of 12 amino acids. J gave up 13 bases and V 5 bases, and 8 bases lay outside the gene matches. The V gene's germline CDR1 is MNHEY and CDR2 SMNVEV (reference sequence). Written as DNA, the CDR3 is TGTGCCAGCAGTACCACCGGGACAGGGTCCACCTTC. Protein: CASSTTGTGSTF.

The J gene is TRBJ2-7, the V gene TRBV7-8, with 8 nucleotides matching TRBD1. This CDR3 is built from 14 residues. Germline V gives CDR1 SGHVS, CDR2 FQNEAQ. V trimming: 4 bases; J trimming: 7 bases; junction bases outside the gene matches: 9. CDR3 in amino acids: CASSSQGAPREQYF. The CDR3 nucleotides are TGTGCCAGCAGCTCTCAGGGGGCCCCGAGAGAGCAGTACTTC.

The gene calls are TRBV4-2 and TRBJ2-1, with D unclear. V lost 1 base, J lost 4 bases, and 17 bases lay in between. The CDR3 loop spans 17 amino acids. CDR1 and CDR2 (germline): LGHNA, YNFKEQ. CDR3 loop: CASSQVTVTRIYNEQFF. The CDR3, as DNA: TGTGCCAGCAGCCAAGTCACAGTCACACGAATATACAATGAGCAGTTCTTC.

J is TRBJ2-1 and V is TRBV18; 9 bases align to TRBD1. The CDR3 has 18 residues. After removal of 2 bases from V and 0 bases from J, the junction contained 8 bases not matched to a gene. Germline CDR1 reads KGHSH; CDR2 reads LQKENI. CDR3: CASSPTDRGEVSYNEQFF. CDR3 nucleotides: TGTGCCAGCTCACCAACAGACAGGGGGGAGGTCTCCTACAATGAGCAGTTCTTC. The complete variable domain, with remaining parts taken from reference TRBV18 and TRBJ2-1, reads NAGVMQNPRHLVRRRGQEARLRCSPMKGHSHVYWYRQLPEEGLKFMVYLQKENIIDESGMPKERFSAEFPKEGPSILRIQQVVRGDSAAYFCASSPTDRGEVSYNEQFFGPGTRLTVL.

The V and J genes are TRBV27 and TRBJ2-1; 8 nucleotides line up with TRBD2. The CDR3 runs to 14 residues. J lost 8 bases, V lost 4 bases, and 7 bases had no gene match. Germline CDR1 is MNHEY and CDR2 is SMNVEV (reference sequence). This CDR3 is CASSSGTSFHEQFF. As DNA, the CDR3 is TGTGCCAGCAGTTCCGGGACTAGTTTCCATGAGCAGTTCTTC.

The CDR3 region has the DNA TGTGCCAGCAGCTTTCCGACAGGGGGCCAGAGGAACACCGGGGAGCTGTTTTTT. Amino acid sequence: CASSFPTGGQRNTGELFF. V is TRBV7-9 and J is TRBJ2-2; 10 bases fit TRBD1. CDR3 length: 18 residues. Germline V CDR1 and CDR2: SEHNR, FQNEAQ (reference sequence). J was trimmed by 1 base and V by 3 bases; bases with no gene match: 8.

The chain has TRBV19 and TRBJ1-1; D unclear. Deletions cut 3 bases from V and 0 bases from J, with 8 bases between. The V gene's germline CDR1 is LNHDA and CDR2 SQIVND (reference sequence). The length of the CDR3 is 14 residues. The CDR3 reads CASSIAYLNTEAFF. CDR3 sequence (DNA): TGTGCCAGTAGTATTGCGTACCTGAACACTGAAGCTTTCTTT. Variable domain in full (rest from reference TRBV19 and TRBJ1-1): DGGITQSPKYLFRKEGQNVTLSCEQNLNHDAMYWYRQDPGQGLRLIYYSQIVNDFQKGDIAEGYSVSREKKESFPLTVTSAQKNPTAFYLCASSIAYLNTEAFFGQGTRLTVV.

The V gene is TRBV27, the J gene TRBJ1-2; the D is unclear. The V gene lost 0 bases and the J gene lost 5 bases, with 7 bases spanning the gap. This CDR3 has 13 amino acids. Looked up from germline, CDR1 is MNHEY and CDR2 is SMNVEV (reference sequence). The CDR3 sequence: CASSLSSSYGYTF. In nucleotides, the CDR3 is TGTGCCAGCAGTTTATCGTCTAGTTATGGCTACACCTTC.

The chain uses TRBV14 and TRBJ2-4; 7 nucleotides match TRBD2. Unmatched junction bases numbered 3, after V lost 1 base and J lost 0 bases. CDR3 size: 16 residues. Germline lookup yields CDR1 SGHDN and CDR2 FVKESK. The CDR3 spells CASSQASGLAKNIQYF. CDR3 coding DNA: TGTGCCAGCAGCCAAGCTAGCGGCCTAGCCAAAAACATTCAGTACTTC.

This chain uses TRBV27 with TRBJ2-3; no firm D call. The germline gives CDR1 MNHEY, CDR2 SMNVEV (reference sequence). The CDR3 has 13 amino acids. Trimming took off 3 bases at V and 2 bases at J, with 6 bases between the two ends. Here the CDR3 reads CASSFGNTDTQYF. The CDR3 DNA is TGTGCCAGCAGTTTCGGTAACACAGATACGCAGTATTTT.

The CDR3 is CASSVVGGGGYTF. CDR3 coding DNA: TGTGCCAGCAGCGTAGTAGGGGGCGGAGGCTACACCTTC. This sequence joins TRBV9 and TRBJ1-2, with 7 nucleotides matching TRBD1. This CDR3 region has 13 residues. Germline assignment: CDR1 SGDLS and CDR2 YYNGEE. The V and J ends lost 0 bases and 8 bases, in that order; junction bases with no gene match: 4.

The J gene is TRBJ2-1, the V gene TRBV6-1, with a weak D call TRBD2 (5 bases). V was trimmed by 1 base and J by 2 bases, leaving 9 bases between them. Germline CDR1 is MNHNS and CDR2 is SASEGT. The CDR3 is 15 amino acids. Here the CDR3 reads CASSEEVGAYNEQFF. For the CDR3, the DNA is TGTGCCAGCAGTGAAGAGGTGGGAGCCTACAATGAGCAGTTCTTC.